This entry concerns a single T cell receptor beta chain. The record originates from a study of blood T cells in healthy people across ages. Alongside a J-beta primer mix, a sample-barcoded 5' primer served in a second PCR lasting roughly 6 to 11 cycles. MiXCR, applied by TCRdb to the 5' RACE reads, yields one record per CDR3 protein. The table shows about 810,000 distinct CDR3 sequences, with around 36% occurring only once. Germline lookup yields CDR1 SGHKS and CDR2 YYEKEE (reference sequence). J lost 2 bases, V lost 0 bases, and 7 bases had no gene match. The CDR3 has 16 amino acids. The receptor comes from a man between 18 and 35 years old in good health. The sample comprised blood. This rearrangement joins TRBV5-5 to TRBJ1-2; 7 positions match TRBD1. In nucleotides, the CDR3 is TGTGCCAGCAGCTTGGAATTGGGGACAGAAAACTATGGCTACACCTTC. Translated: CASSLELGTENYGYTF. Based on the CDR3 plus reference TRBV5-5 and TRBJ1-2, the full variable domain is DAGVTQSPTHLIKTRGQQVTLRCSPISGHKSVSWYQQVLGQGPQFIFQYYEKEERGRGNFPDRFSARQFPNYSSELNVNALLLGDSALYLCASSLELGTENYGYTFGSGTRLTVV.